The sample holds a few counts of the clone carrying this T cell receptor (beta chain). The antigen is undetermined. Looked up from germline, CDR1 is SEHNR and CDR2 is FQNEAQ (reference sequence). V dropped 3 bases and J dropped 13; count of bases not matched to a gene: 5. This CDR3 comprises 13 residues. Autoimmune disease history or systemic immunosuppression barred patients. This entry comes from a study of OX40 agonist ivuxolimab in advanced cancers. Whole-study findings and limits: By week 6 at 0.1 to 3.0 mg/kg, blood CD4+ and CD8+ T cells had expanded clonally. CD4+ T cells averaged fewer expanded clones than CD8+ T cells.

Clones were sequenced by immunoSEQ multiplex PCR, and TCRdb holds only the in-frame ones, with some missing. Among around 49,000 clones listed, almost 80% were seen once. The gene calls are TRBV7-9 and TRBJ2-1, with TRBD2 matching over 11 bases. The specimen comprised CD4+ or CD8+ T cells sorted from blood, sampled in a trial of the OX40 agonist ivuxolimab. The source is an adult with an advanced solid tumor such as melanoma, head and neck, liver or kidney cancer. The CDR3 DNA is TGTGCCAGCAGCTTCCGACTAGCGGGACAACAGTTCTTC. This encodes CASSFRLAGQQFF.